One sample yielded the 29 T cell receptor beta chains listed below, sequenced in a study of blood T cell repertoires in COVID-19. Some clones are missing from TCRdb's copy, which holds only in-frame ones; the method was immunoSEQ multiplex PCR. The sample lists a few hundred thousand clones; roughly nine tenths were seen once. Sequenced: PBMCs or T cells enriched from blood (not recorded which). The receptors stem from a young man who had recovered from COVID-19.

The V gene is TRBV6-1, the J gene TRBJ1-2; 8 bases agree with TRBD1. With V trimmed by 2 bases and J by 4 bases, 12 bases remained unmatched. This CDR3 spans 17 amino acids. Germline assignment: CDR1 MNHNS and CDR2 SASEGT. The CDR3: CASSETLDRARTYGYTF. Written as DNA, the CDR3 is TGTGCCAGCAGTGAAACATTGGACAGGGCCCGCACCTATGGCTACACCTTC.

The chain couples TRBV4-1 to TRBJ2-3; 12 bases map to TRBD1. The CDR3 contains 17 residues. CDR1 and CDR2 (germline): MGHRA, YSYEKL. Germline trimming cut 0 bases from V and 6 bases from J; bases unmatched to any gene: 7. Here the CDR3 reads CASSQDLGQGARDTQYF. CDR3 DNA: TGCGCCAGCAGCCAAGATCTGGGACAGGGGGCGAGGGATACGCAGTATTTT.

The chain links TRBV28 to TRBJ1-2; 9 bases align to TRBD1. J was trimmed by 3 bases and V by 6 bases; bases with no gene match: 14. This CDR3 has 17 residues. Germline lookup yields CDR1 MDHEN and CDR2 SYDVKM. The CDR3 sequence: CASSSGRRQGGDYGYTF. As DNA, the CDR3 is TGTGCCAGCAGCTCCGGAAGGAGACAGGGGGGGGACTATGGCTACACCTTC.

This clone appeared a few times. The chain recombines TRBV29-1 with TRBJ1-5, with D tentatively TRBD1 (6 bases). Germline V gene sequence: CDR1 SQVTM, CDR2 ANQGSEA. V gave up 5 bases and J gave up 2 bases, with 13 bases separating them. The CDR3 is made up of 14 amino acids. The CDR3 region is CSVRGGSGNQPQHF. In DNA form, the CDR3 reads TGCAGCGTTAGGGGGGGATCGGGCAATCAGCCCCAGCATTTT.

J is TRBJ2-1 and V is TRBV27; TRBD2 aligns across 13 bases. Germline loops: CDR1 MNHEY, CDR2 SMNVEV (reference sequence). This CDR3 is 14 amino acids long. Trimming removed 9 bases from V and 8 bases from J; junction bases left unmatched: 7. The CDR3: CASGITSGGDEQFF. The CDR3 DNA is TGTGCCAGTGGTATTACTAGCGGGGGGGATGAGCAGTTCTTC.

The chain links TRBV19 to TRBJ2-3; D not certain. The CDR3 runs to 15 residues. The germline gives CDR1 LNHDA, CDR2 SQIVND (reference sequence). Between the trimmed V and J ends, which lost 0 bases and 0 bases, there was a span of 7 bases. The CDR3 reads CASSIDFISTDTQYF. The CDR3 DNA sequence: TGTGCCAGTAGTATAGATTTCATTAGCACAGATACGCAGTATTTT.

The genes are TRBV3-1 (or the pseudogene TRBV3-2) and TRBJ1-3; D may be TRBD1 (5 bases). The CDR3 sequence is 14 residues long. The germline CDR1 and CDR2 sequences are LGHDT and YNNKEL (reference sequence). Trimming took 4 bases from V and 4 from J, leaving 11 bases between them. The CDR3: CASSPTGLGNTIYF. The CDR3 DNA reads TGTGCCAGCAGCCCCACAGGCTTAGGAAACACCATATATTTT.

The J gene is TRBJ1-5, the V gene TRBV5-5, with 7 nucleotides matching TRBD1. Germline V gene lookup returns CDR1 SGHKS and CDR2 YYEKEE (reference sequence). The J segment lost 3 bases and the V segment lost 5 bases, leaving 5 bases of the junction unmatched. The CDR3 spans 14 residues. CDR3 amino acids: CASSFDRVNQPQHF. CDR3 bases: TGTGCCAGCAGTTTTGACAGGGTCAATCAGCCCCAGCATTTT.

This clone came up many times. The chain has TRBV3-1 (or the pseudogene TRBV3-2) and TRBJ2-7; TRBD1 matches 8 bases. V gave up 4 bases and J gave up 2 bases; unmatched junction bases: 7. Per germline, CDR1 LGHDT and CDR2 YNNKEL (reference sequence). This CDR3 has 15 residues. The CDR3 reads CASSLRRQGTYEQYF. CDR3 coding DNA: TGTGCCAGCAGCCTTCGCCGACAGGGGACCTACGAGCAGTACTTC.

V usage is TRBV6-5 and J usage is TRBJ2-1; D might be TRBD1 (5 bases). The CDR3 loop spans 15 amino acids. V lost 0 bases, J lost 6 bases, and 12 bases lay in between. Germline V CDR1 and CDR2: MNHEY, SVGAGI. CDR3 DNA: TGTGCCAGCAGTTACTCGTACGGGCAGGGCAATGAGCAGTTCTTC. Translation: CASSYSYGQGNEQFF.

This rearrangement joins TRBV28 to TRBJ1-2; 11 nucleotides line up with TRBD1. V was pared by 7 bases and J by 0 bases, with 7 bases of the junction left unmatched. Germline lookup yields CDR1 MDHEN and CDR2 SYDVKM. CDR3 size: 16 residues. The CDR3 DNA sequence: TGTGCCAGCAATGGACAGGGGGCCTACGCTAACTATGGCTACACCTTC. Protein sequence: CASNGQGAYANYGYTF.

The chain joins TRBV5-1 to TRBJ2-3; 8 bases fit TRBD1. The V gene end was trimmed by 4 bases and the J gene end by 0 bases; junction bases not matched to a gene: 7. Germline lookup yields CDR1 SGHRS and CDR2 YFSETQ. This CDR3 has 16 residues. CDR3 nucleotide sequence: TGCGCCAGCAGCCAAGGACAGGGAGCTAGCACAGATACGCAGTATTTT. It yields the protein CASSQGQGASTDTQYF.

The chain links TRBV28 to TRBJ2-1; TRBD1 is a possible D gene (6 bases). The CDR3 runs 14 residues. The ends were cut back, 6 bases at V and 5 bases at J, with 14 bases in the middle. CDR1 and CDR2 (germline): MDHEN, SYDVKM. CDR3 protein: CASSITGKHNEQFF. The CDR3 nucleotides are TGTGCCAGCAGCATAACAGGGAAACACAATGAGCAGTTCTTC.

This clone was seen just once. The chain is built from TRBV29-1 and TRBJ2-7; possible D gene TRBD2, 6 bases. CDR3 length equals 12 residues. Trimming left V 1 base short and J 5 bases short, with 9 bases between. Germline CDR1 and CDR2: SQVTM and ANQGSEA. The DNA of the CDR3 is TGCAGCGTTGAAGGGGGCGGGAACGAGCAGTACTTC. It specifies CSVEGGGNEQYF.

This clone was seen just once. The gene calls are TRBV7-9 and TRBJ1-4; a weak D match, TRBD1 (6 bases). V shed 5 bases and J shed 0 bases, with 10 bases lying between them. CDR3 length: 15 residues. The germline V gene encodes CDR1 SEHNR and CDR2 FQNEAQ (reference sequence). CDR3 nucleotides: TGTGCCAGCAGCACCGACAGGACAACTAATGAAAAACTGTTTTTT. Translating gives CASSTDRTTNEKLFF.

The table lists this clone with a count of one. The chain employs TRBV10-3 and TRBJ1-1; 8 bases are shared with TRBD1. The germline V gene encodes CDR1 ENHRY and CDR2 SYGVKD. The CDR3 runs 12 residues. Trimming removed 5 bases from V and 8 bases from J; junction bases left unmatched: 4. In DNA, the CDR3 is TGTGCCATCAGTCCGGGACAGGCAGAAGCTTTCTTT. Translating it yields CAISPGQAEAFF.

The table lists this clone with a few counts. V is TRBV5-1 and J is TRBJ2-7; weak D call: TRBD1 (6 bases). The CDR3 is 12 residues long. The germline V gene has CDR1 SGHRS and CDR2 YFSETQ. Trimming took 4 bases from V and 5 from J, leaving 10 bases between them. For the CDR3, the DNA is TGCGCCAGCAGCACAGGGTGGCACGAGCAGTACTTC. Translating gives CASSTGWHEQYF.

The J gene is TRBJ1-5, the V gene TRBV5-1; 7 bases map to TRBD1. V shed 4 bases and J 7 bases; nucleotides not matched to a gene: 17. Germline V lookup: CDR1 SGHRS, CDR2 YFSETQ. The CDR3 consists of 17 residues. The CDR3 sequence: CASSPGVTGPLRQPQHF. The CDR3, as DNA: TGCGCCAGCAGCCCGGGCGTGACAGGGCCTCTTCGGCAGCCCCAGCATTTT. The variable domain in full, completed from reference TRBV5-1 and TRBJ1-5, reads KAGVTQTPRYLIKTRGQQVTLSCSPISGHRSVSWYQQTPGQGLQFLFEYFSETQRNKGNFPGRFSGRQFSNSRSEMNVSTLELGDSALYLCASSPGVTGPLRQPQHFGDGTRLSIL.

This chain joins TRBV9 and TRBJ1-3, with D uncertain. Germline CDR1 and CDR2: SGDLS and YYNGEE. The CDR3 has 16 residues. V shed 0 bases and J shed 4 bases, with 14 bases lying between them. The chain's CDR3 is CASSVVAGAAGNTIYF. The DNA for the CDR3 is TGTGCCAGCAGCGTAGTGGCAGGCGCTGCAGGAAACACCATATATTTT. Full variable domain (missing parts from reference TRBV9 and TRBJ1-3): DSGVTQTPKHLITATGQRVTLRCSPRSGDLSVYWYQQSLDQGLQFLIQYYNGEERAKGNILERFSAQQFPDLHSELNLSSLELGDSALYFCASSVVAGAAGNTIYFGEGSWLTVV.

The rearrangement uses TRBV15 and TRBJ1-1, with D possibly matching TRBD1 (5 bases). V shed 2 bases and J shed 1 base, with 5 bases lying between them. The CDR3 length is 13 residues. CDR1 is LNHNV and CDR2 is YYDKDF in the germline V gene (reference sequence). The CDR3: CATSRRGNTEAFF. Here the CDR3 DNA reads TGTGCCACCAGCAGAAGGGGGAACACTGAAGCTTTCTTT.

The chain uses TRBV5-6 and TRBJ2-5; TRBD1 might be the D (5 bases). CDR3 length equals 15 residues. V gave up 6 bases and J gave up 2 bases, with 17 bases separating them. The germline gives CDR1 SGHDT, CDR2 YYEEEE. Written as DNA, the CDR3 is TGTGCCAGCAACCTCCCGGACAACCTACAAGAGACCCAGTACTTC. It specifies CASNLPDNLQETQYF.

This chain links TRBV7-6 with TRBJ1-4; the D is unclear. The V gene's germline CDR1 is SGHVS and CDR2 FNYEAQ. The CDR3 contains 12 residues. Trimming cost V 5 bases and J 8 bases, with 9 bases left between them. CDR3 protein: CASSPTPEKLFF. DNA of the CDR3: TGTGCCAGCAGCCCGACACCCGAAAAACTGTTTTTT.

The chain combines TRBV3-1 (or the pseudogene TRBV3-2) with TRBJ1-2; D gene unclear. CDR3 length equals 16 residues. The ends were cut back, 4 bases at V and 4 bases at J, with 19 bases in the middle. Germline-derived CDR1 and CDR2 are LGHDT and YNNKEL (reference sequence). The CDR3 region is CASSRASGPAGYGYTF. The CDR3 DNA sequence: TGTGCCAGCAGCCGAGCCAGCGGGCCAGCGGGCTATGGCTACACCTTC.

The CDR3 here is CASSLSSTTDTQYF. As DNA, the CDR3 is TGTGCCAGCAGCTTATCGTCTACCACAGATACGCAGTATTTT. The J gene is TRBJ2-3, the V gene TRBV11-3; D remains ambiguous. The CDR3 is 14 residues long. With 2 bases removed from V and 2 bases from J, the gap between germline ends came to 8 bases. Germline assignment: CDR1 SGHNT and CDR2 YENEEA.

The chain is built from TRBV19 and TRBJ2-7, with D perhaps TRBD2 (6 bases). V was shortened by 3 bases and J by 7 bases, with 13 bases between the two germline ends. The germline CDR1 and CDR2 sequences are LNHDA and SQIVND (reference sequence). The CDR3 is 13 amino acids. The CDR3 coding sequence is TGTGCCAGTAGTATCGGCGGGACGGTTGAGCAGTACTTC. Residues: CASSIGGTVEQYF.

The chain has TRBV28 and TRBJ2-7; TRBD1 agrees at 7 bases. The V and J ends lost 6 bases and 3 bases, in that order; junction bases with no gene match: 8. The CDR3 consists of 14 residues. CDR1 is MDHEN and CDR2 is SYDVKM in the germline V gene. CDR3 protein: CASRGGPGGYEQYF. Written as DNA, the CDR3 is TGTGCCAGCAGGGGCGGGCCAGGGGGCTACGAGCAGTACTTC.

The genes are TRBV7-2 and TRBJ2-1, with TRBD2 matching over 8 bases. The V gene's germline CDR1 is SGHTA and CDR2 FQGNSA. There are 13 residues in the CDR3. V lost 11 bases to trimming and J lost 10 bases; unmatched junction nucleotides: 13. DNA for the CDR3: TGTGCCGCAGGGCTAGCGGGTGGTCGGGAGCAGTTCTTC. Protein sequence: CAAGLAGGREQFF.

This chain uses TRBV4-1 with TRBJ2-1; the D gene is possibly TRBD2 (6 bases). The CDR3 runs 16 residues. Deletions cut 7 bases from V and 1 base from J, with 17 bases between. Germline CDR1 reads MGHRA; CDR2 reads YSYEKL. CDR3: CASNQYGGPSYNEQFF. The CDR3 nucleotides are TGCGCCAGCAATCAATACGGAGGGCCATCCTACAATGAGCAGTTCTTC.

This chain joins TRBV5-4 and TRBJ2-1, with 8 bases identical to TRBD2. Germline CDR1 is SGHNT and CDR2 is YYREEE (reference sequence). The CDR3 is made up of 17 amino acids. The V and J ends lost 4 bases and 7 bases, in that order; junction bases with no gene match: 16. The CDR3, as DNA: TGTGCCAGCAGCGATCAGGGAAGCGGGAGTTGGGGGAATGAGCAGTTCTTC. Translating gives CASSDQGSGSWGNEQFF.